The 15 T cell receptor beta chains in this list originate from one sample, sequenced in a study of blood T cell repertoires in COVID-19. Produced via immunoSEQ multiplex PCR; TCRdb's table is partial and in-frame only. The table records about 270,000 clones, more than 70% of them present only once. The sample was peripheral blood. Every receptor here comes from a woman aged 18-30 years with acute or convalescent COVID-19.

The table lists this clone with a count of one. This rearrangement joins TRBV29-1 to TRBJ2-3; 10 bases are shared with TRBD1. V was clipped by 6 bases and J by 11 bases; unmatched bases: 11. The CDR3 has 13 amino acids. From germline, CDR1 is SQVTM and CDR2 ANQGSEA. CDR3 in amino acids: CSVPGTGVEMQYF. In nucleotides, the CDR3 is TGCAGCGTCCCCGGGACAGGGGTCGAGATGCAGTATTTT.

The count of this clone is one. The V call is TRBV3-1 (or the pseudogene TRBV3-2), the J call TRBJ1-6; no definite D call. Germline values: CDR1 LGHDT, CDR2 YNNKEL (reference sequence). CDR3 length: 13 residues. Trimming left V 4 bases short and J 7 bases short, with 8 bases between. CDR3 in DNA: TGTGCCAGCAGCCCCTCCCGGAATTCACCCCTCCACTTT. Translating it yields CASSPSRNSPLHF.

The J gene is TRBJ2-7, the V gene TRBV6-2 or TRBV6-3, with 8 nucleotides matching TRBD1. The ends lost 1 base at V and 6 bases at J; junction bases unmatched: 5. CDR1 MNHEY and CDR2 SVGEGT come from the germline V gene. This CDR3 comprises 14 residues. The CDR3 DNA reads as TGTGCCAGCAGTTACTATGGACAGGGCGTCGAGCAGTACTTC. Protein: CASSYYGQGVEQYF.

The chain employs TRBV20-1 and TRBJ2-7, with D perhaps TRBD2 (6 bases). V was shortened by 3 bases and J by 2 bases, with 14 bases between the two germline ends. The CDR3 runs 14 residues. Germline loops: CDR1 DFQATT, CDR2 SNEGSKA (reference sequence). CDR3 sequence reads: CSASAFSGAYEQYF. Here the CDR3 DNA reads TGCAGTGCTAGTGCCTTTAGCGGAGCCTACGAGCAGTACTTC.

This chain uses TRBV14 with TRBJ1-6; D remains ambiguous. CDR3 length: 14 amino acids. Deletions cut 2 bases from V and 3 bases from J, with 5 bases between. CDR1 is SGHDN and CDR2 is FVKESK in the germline V gene. Here the CDR3 reads CASSQLLYNSPLHF. CDR3 coding DNA: TGTGCCAGCAGCCAACTCCTCTATAATTCACCCCTCCACTTT.

V is TRBV7-2 and J is TRBJ2-7, with 10 nucleotides matching TRBD1. The CDR3 length is 16 residues. Germline CDR1 is SGHTA and CDR2 is FQGNSA. With 5 bases clipped from V and 2 bases from J, the junction kept 9 bases outside the gene matches. In DNA, the CDR3 is TGTGCCAGCAGCACCCCGCCGGGACAGGGGACCTACGAGCAGTACTTC. It is translated as CASSTPPGQGTYEQYF.

The rearrangement uses TRBV28 and TRBJ2-5; 7 nucleotides align to TRBD1. V shed 6 bases, J shed 1 base, and the junction held 8 bases outside the gene matches. Looked up from germline, CDR1 is MDHEN and CDR2 is SYDVKM. The CDR3 loop spans 15 amino acids. For the CDR3, the DNA is TGTGCCAGCAGCTCAAACCGGGACAGCCAAGAGACCCAGTACTTC. The encoded protein is CASSSNRDSQETQYF. The variable domain in full, with the rest retrieved from reference TRBV28 and TRBJ2-5, is DVKVTQSSRYLVKRTGEKVFLECVQDMDHENMFWYRQDPGLGLRLIYFSYDVKMKEKGDIPEGYSVSREKKERFSLILESASTNQTSMYLCASSSNRDSQETQYFGPGTRLLVL.

V is TRBV5-5 and J is TRBJ2-5, with 9 nucleotides matching TRBD1. Germline V lookup: CDR1 SGHKS, CDR2 YYEKEE (reference sequence). V was pared by 5 bases and J by 6 bases, with 5 bases of the junction left unmatched. The CDR3 is made up of 13 amino acids. CDR3 sequence reads: CASSWDREKTQYF. DNA for the CDR3: TGTGCCAGCAGTTGGGACAGGGAAAAGACCCAGTACTTC.

The chain joins TRBV6-2 or TRBV6-3 to TRBJ2-2; weak D call: TRBD2 (6 bases). The germline gives CDR1 MNHEY, CDR2 SVGEGT. CDR3 length: 14 residues. V was pared by 5 bases and J by 6 bases, with 13 bases between. DNA of the CDR3: TGTGCCAGCAGTCCCCTATGGGAGGCCGGGGAGCTGTTTTTT. Translating it yields CASSPLWEAGELFF.

This clone was seen just once. The chain couples TRBV2 to TRBJ2-7; TRBD2 matches at 7 bases. Unmatched junction bases numbered 22, after V lost 10 bases and J lost 7 bases. The CDR3 has 16 residues. The germline V gene encodes CDR1 SNHLY and CDR2 FYNNEI. The CDR3 nucleotides are TGTGCCAACAAAGCCAATGGGGCGGGACTACCCTCGGAGCAGTACTTC. It yields the protein CANKANGAGLPSEQYF.

The genes are TRBV6-6 and TRBJ2-7; 9 bases fit TRBD1. Germline loops: CDR1 MNHNY, CDR2 SVGAGI (reference sequence). V was pared by 2 bases and J by 3 bases, with 5 bases of the junction left unmatched. This CDR3 region has 15 residues. Here the CDR3 reads CASSYLGTGSYEQYF. The CDR3 DNA reads as TGTGCCAGCAGTTACCTAGGGACAGGGAGCTACGAGCAGTACTTC.

This sequence joins TRBV11-2 and TRBJ1-2, with 8 nucleotides matching TRBD1. With 5 bases clipped from V and 2 bases from J, the junction kept 4 bases outside the gene matches. The CDR3 covers 14 residues. CDR1 SGHAT and CDR2 FQNNGV come from the germline V gene. CDR3 region: CASSTRTGNYGYTF. The CDR3 coding sequence is TGTGCCAGCAGCACCCGGACAGGGAACTATGGCTACACCTTC.

CDR3: CASSLEGGSTGELFF. The CDR3 DNA reads TGTGCCAGCAGTTTGGAGGGAGGAAGCACCGGGGAGCTGTTTTTT. The rearrangement joins TRBV27 to TRBJ2-2; perhaps TRBD2 as D (6 bases). Germline-derived CDR1 and CDR2 are MNHEY and SMNVEV (reference sequence). Trimming removed 3 bases at V and 4 bases at J, with 12 bases between. The CDR3 extends over 15 amino acids.

This sequence joins TRBV2 and TRBJ2-3; D unclear. V was shortened by 2 bases and J by 2 bases, with 8 bases between the two germline ends. Germline V gene data show CDR1 as SNHLY and CDR2 as FYNNEI. The CDR3 runs to 14 residues. The CDR3 nucleotides are TGTGCCAGCAGTGAACTTCTCTCCACAGATACGCAGTATTTT. Translating gives CASSELLSTDTQYF.

J is TRBJ2-7 and V is TRBV4-3, with 15 nucleotides matching TRBD2. This CDR3 spans 16 amino acids. After removal of 5 bases from V and 1 base from J, the junction contained 3 bases not matched to a gene. The germline gives CDR1 LGHNA, CDR2 YSLEER. CDR3 nucleotide sequence: TGCGCCAGCAGCTCAGGACTAGCGGGAGGGTCCTACGAGCAGTACTTC. Its protein is CASSSGLAGGSYEQYF.